A selection of T cell receptor beta chains follows, all from one sample in a study of cytomegalovirus exposure and HLA in healthy donors. Generated by immunoSEQ multiplex PCR, the TCRdb table keeps only in-frame clones and is missing some. Found here are over 65,000 clones, roughly 80% of them singletons; the top ten hold 2% to 2.5%. The specimen was PBMCs. The receptors were sampled from a man in his forties in good health and CMV-seronegative. Each CDR3 is given without its conserved first and last residue. A row's size may be missing; if present it is once, few, many or a size class.

J | size | V | CDR3
TRBJ1-2 | NA | TRBV2 | ASSIGQGAYYGYT
TRBJ1-3 | NA | TRBV6-5 | ASSYGRGSGNTIY
TRBJ1-2 | NA | TRBV30 | AWSVLQGRRGSGYT
TRBJ2-1 | NA | TRBV9 | ASSVVPGQGWGEQF
TRBJ1-6 | NA | TRBV4-1 | ASSQALQVNYNSPLH
TRBJ1-2 | NA | TRBV19 | ASSVTPDYGYT
TRBJ2-7 | once | TRBV6-6 | ASSSTGVTYEQY
TRBJ1-2 | NA | TRBV5-4 | ASSLGLQGSDYGYT
TRBJ1-4 | NA | TRBV23-1 | ASSQGYWQGMEKLF
TRBJ2-3 | few | TRBV7-9 | ASSPMDRSGQIGTDTQY
TRBJ2-1 | NA | TRBV6-1 | ASSEVLGQGRNEQF
TRBJ1-1 | NA | TRBV19 | ASSRVFSGEAF
TRBJ1-5 | NA | TRBV2 | ASSEGGSNQPQH
TRBJ2-2 | NA | TRBV5-1 | ASGPTGGDTGELF
TRBJ2-7 | NA | TRBV7-8 | ASSLDPVIYEQY
TRBJ1-1 | NA | TRBV5-4 | ASSLYRGNTEAF
TRBJ1-2 | NA | TRBV5-4 | ASSYPGQGARGYT
TRBJ1-1 | NA | TRBV6-5 | ASSYLGKHWNTEAF
TRBJ1-3 | NA | TRBV5-1 | ASSLGQGSYGNTIY
TRBJ2-1 | NA | TRBV2 | ASSTGTSLYNEQF
TRBJ1-2 | NA | TRBV9 | ASSVATGRNHYGYT
TRBJ2-2 | NA | TRBV7-2 | ASSLVRQDTGELF
TRBJ2-1 | NA | TRBV7-6 | ASSQTSGGVYEQF